This T cell receptor beta chain was identified during a study of blood T cell repertoires in COVID-19. CDR3 length: 17 residues. Germline V gene data show CDR1 as LNHDA and CDR2 as SQIVND (reference sequence). V was shortened by 4 bases and J by 4 bases, with 19 bases between the two germline ends. Here immunoSEQ multiplex PCR was the method, and the copy in TCRdb shows in-frame clones only, minus some. Among 140,000 to 150,000 clones listed, over 75% were seen once. This TCR derives from a woman aged 55-75 years with COVID-19, enrolled during active disease. V is TRBV19 and J is TRBJ2-2; a possible D gene is TRBD1 (5 bases). The specimen was peripheral blood. The DNA for the CDR3 is TGTGCCAGTAGTACCCTCATCCGACAGACCGTCACCGGGGAGCTGTTTTTT. The encoded protein is CASSTLIRQTVTGELFF.